This TCR beta chain was sequenced in a study of T-cell memory formation after mild COVID-19. Comments on this clonotype: Its antigen is unknown.

Per the germline V gene, CDR1 is SGHVS and CDR2 is FNYEAQ. The V end lost 6 bases, the J end lost 0 bases, and 12 bases lay between the germline ends. The CDR3 runs 14 residues. The TCR alpha and TCR beta cDNA libraries, bearing sample barcodes and UMIs, were generated by 5'RACE using constant-segment primers. MiXCR, run by TCRdb on the 5' RACE reads, gives a single entry per CDR3 protein. The data show about 68,000 distinct CDR3 sequences, roughly a sixth seen once. Study results and limitations: Clones that contracted clustered mainly in CM and EM if CD4+ and in EMRA if CD8+. Nothing showed for sure that second-wave clones peaking on day 37 were SARS-CoV-2 specific. Pre-infection memory contained some responding clones, which suggested that cross-reactive memory had joined.

The sample consisted of PBMCs or a T cell subset sorted from them (not recorded which). The chain carries TRBV7-6 and TRBJ2-7; weak D call: TRBD1 (6 bases). The origin of this receptor is an adult woman who had mild COVID-19 (a few samples of this study predate the infection). Cell type and time point are not known. The CDR3 is CASSRAGDSYEQYF. DNA for the CDR3: TGTGCCAGCAGTCGTGCAGGGGACTCCTACGAGCAGTACTTC.